The 15 T cell receptor beta chains reported below all come from one sample, sequenced in a study of siplizumab effects on memory and regulatory T cells. Only in-frame clones appear in the TCRdb table, and some are missing; sequencing was by immunoSEQ multiplex PCR. The table has about 56,000 clones, 95% to 98% seen once. The source material was naive CD8+ T cells sorted from blood. These receptor sequences come from a human donor in good health.

The genes are TRBV13 and TRBJ2-4; a weak D match, TRBD1 (5 bases). The CDR3 length is 15 residues. CDR1 and CDR2 from the germline V gene are PRHDT and FYEKMQ (reference sequence). V lost 2 bases and J lost 1, with 9 bases in between. The CDR3 coding sequence is TGTGCCAGCAGCTTACAAGGGGTCGCCAAAAACATTCAGTACTTC. Translated: CASSLQGVAKNIQYF.

This clone has only one observation. This rearrangement joins TRBV13 to TRBJ1-1; 7 bases match TRBD1. The CDR3 totals 15 residues. The germline V gene encodes CDR1 PRHDT and CDR2 FYEKMQ (reference sequence). J gave up 1 base and V 4 bases, and 6 bases lay outside the gene matches. CDR3 sequence reads: CASSSRDRGNTEAFF. CDR3 in DNA: TGTGCCAGCAGCTCCCGGGACAGAGGGAACACTGAAGCTTTCTTT.

This clone has only one observation. The chain has TRBV5-1 and TRBJ1-1; 7 bases are shared with TRBD1. After removal of 0 bases from V and 5 bases from J, the junction contained 4 bases not matched to a gene. The length of the CDR3 is 14 residues. Looked up from germline, CDR1 is SGHRS and CDR2 is YFSETQ. CDR3 residues: CASSLGDRVTEAFF. CDR3 in DNA: TGCGCCAGCAGCTTGGGAGACAGGGTAACTGAAGCTTTCTTT.

The genes are TRBV4-2 and TRBJ1-4; 8 bases line up with TRBD1. This CDR3 is 15 amino acids long. Germline CDR1 and CDR2: LGHNA and YNFKEQ. Trimming took 5 bases from V and 6 from J; bases not matched to a gene: 8. This CDR3 reads CASSSETGEDEKLFF. Here the CDR3 DNA reads TGTGCCAGCAGCTCCGAGACAGGGGAGGATGAAAAACTGTTTTTT.

V usage is TRBV4-2 and J usage is TRBJ2-3, with TRBD2 matching over 9 bases. Germline CDR1 is LGHNA and CDR2 is YNFKEQ. The CDR3 covers 17 residues. V dropped 1 base and J dropped 4; count of bases not matched to a gene: 9. The CDR3 DNA sequence: TGTGCCAGCAGCCAAGGGCGGGAGGGCCCACTGGCAGATACGCAGTATTTT. Protein sequence: CASSQGREGPLADTQYF.

This sequence joins TRBV19 and TRBJ2-1; 8 bases align to TRBD2. Per germline, CDR1 LNHDA and CDR2 SQIVND (reference sequence). Trimming took 3 bases from V and 6 from J; bases not matched to a gene: 7. CDR3 length: 15 residues. The CDR3 region has the DNA TGTGCCAGTAGTATGGGGACTAGTGTGGCCAATGAGCAGTTCTTC. Translation gives CASSMGTSVANEQFF.

The V gene is TRBV20-1, the J gene TRBJ2-7, with a tentative D call TRBD1 (5 bases). The ends were cut back, 2 bases at V and 10 bases at J, with 12 bases in the middle. This CDR3 comprises 11 residues. Germline CDR1 is DFQATT and CDR2 is SNEGSKA (reference sequence). The CDR3 region has the DNA TGCAGTGCTAGAACCCAGGGCCAACAGTACTTC. Translating gives CSARTQGQQYF.

J is TRBJ2-7 and V is TRBV18, with a tentative D call TRBD1 (5 bases). The CDR3 has 15 residues. CDR1 and CDR2 from the germline V gene are KGHSH and LQKENI. V lost 2 bases and J 5 bases, leaving 16 bases between the germline ends. The chain's CDR3 is CASSPLDRQGNEQYF. The CDR3 DNA reads as TGTGCCAGCTCACCATTGGACCGCCAGGGTAACGAGCAGTACTTC.

The chain couples TRBV9 to TRBJ2-3, with D perhaps TRBD1 (6 bases). Trimming removed 4 bases at V and 0 bases at J, with 9 bases between. Germline V gene sequence: CDR1 SGDLS, CDR2 YYNGEE. This CDR3 region has 14 residues. CDR3 coding DNA: TGTGCCAGCAGCAAACAGGGTAGCACAGATACGCAGTATTTT. Amino acid sequence: CASSKQGSTDTQYF.

The genes are TRBV7-9 and TRBJ2-5, with D perhaps TRBD1 (6 bases). V gave up 0 bases and J gave up 3 bases, with 11 bases separating them. Germline CDR1 SEHNR, CDR2 FQNEAQ (reference sequence). This CDR3 spans 15 amino acids. For the CDR3, the DNA is TGTGCCAGCAGCTTAGCCGACAGGTCCGAAGAGACCCAGTACTTC. As protein: CASSLADRSEETQYF.

The chain employs TRBV7-2 and TRBJ2-7; no firm D call. Germline lookup yields CDR1 SGHTA and CDR2 FQGNSA. CDR3 length: 14 residues. V gave up 4 bases and J gave up 2 bases, with 12 bases separating them. The CDR3 DNA is TGTGCCAGCAGCTCCGACGCTGAGGCCTACGAGCAGTACTTC. Its translation is CASSSDAEAYEQYF.

V and J are TRBV7-3 and TRBJ2-1; D remains unclear. V lost 2 bases, J lost 2 bases, and 10 bases lay in between. Germline-derived CDR1 and CDR2 are SGHTA and FQGTGA. This CDR3 contains 15 residues. In nucleotides, the CDR3 is TGTGCCAGCAGCTTATCTGGCGGAGCCTACAATGAGCAGTTCTTC. It is translated as CASSLSGGAYNEQFF.

V is TRBV7-9 and J is TRBJ2-5; D gene ambiguous. The CDR3 loop spans 16 amino acids. Deletions cut 8 bases from V and 3 bases from J, with 22 bases between. CDR1 and CDR2 from the germline V gene are SEHNR and FQNEAQ (reference sequence). Here the CDR3 DNA reads TGTGCCAGCGCGACCGGGTGGAGAGGTGTGGAAGAGACCCAGTACTTC. Amino acid sequence: CASATGWRGVEETQYF.

The V and J genes are TRBV9 and TRBJ1-3, with 9 bases matching TRBD1. The CDR3 extends over 16 amino acids. V gave up 3 bases and J gave up 3 bases; unmatched junction bases: 7. CDR1 SGDLS and CDR2 YYNGEE come from the germline V gene. Here the CDR3 reads CASSDGTGHHGNTIYF. Here the CDR3 DNA reads TGTGCCAGCAGCGATGGGACAGGGCATCATGGAAACACCATATATTTT.

The DNA of the CDR3 is TGCGCCAGCAACCCAGGACTAGCAACCCCCGCCCGCAAGAACAATGAGCAGTTCTTC. This sequence encodes CASNPGLATPARKNNEQFF. The chain couples TRBV5-1 to TRBJ2-1; 8 bases line up with TRBD2. Germline V CDR1 and CDR2: SGHRS, YFSETQ. This CDR3 is 19 amino acids long. Trimming took 6 bases from V and 5 from J; bases not matched to a gene: 22.